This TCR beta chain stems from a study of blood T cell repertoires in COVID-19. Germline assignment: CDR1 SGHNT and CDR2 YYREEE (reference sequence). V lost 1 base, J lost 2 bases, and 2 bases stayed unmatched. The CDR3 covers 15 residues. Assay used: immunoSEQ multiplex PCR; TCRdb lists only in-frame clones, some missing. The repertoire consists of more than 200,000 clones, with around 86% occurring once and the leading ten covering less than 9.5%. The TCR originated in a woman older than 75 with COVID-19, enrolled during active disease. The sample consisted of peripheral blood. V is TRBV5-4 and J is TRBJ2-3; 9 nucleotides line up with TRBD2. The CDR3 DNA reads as TGTGCCAGCAGCTTGAGCGGGGGGCACACAGATACGCAGTATTTT. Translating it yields CASSLSGGHTDTQYF.